The 27 T cell receptor beta chains below come from one sample, sequenced in a study of blood T cell repertoires in COVID-19. The repertoire was sequenced with immunoSEQ multiplex PCR; TCRdb's copy has only in-frame clones and lacks some. Of roughly 76,000 clones in the sample, 87% were seen once. Specimen: peripheral blood. The receptors come from a woman aged 18 to 35 with acute or convalescent COVID-19.

The V and J genes are TRBV7-6 and TRBJ2-3, with D possibly being TRBD2 (6 bases). CDR1 and CDR2 from the germline V gene are SGHVS and FNYEAQ. V lost 3 bases and J 0 bases, leaving 10 bases between the germline ends. The CDR3 length is 15 residues. The CDR3 sequence: CASSFQGLSTDTQYF. DNA for the CDR3: TGTGCCAGCAGCTTTCAGGGACTTAGCACAGATACGCAGTATTTT.

J is TRBJ2-3 and V is TRBV28, with TRBD2 matching 14 bases. CDR3 size: 17 residues. Germline CDR1 MDHEN, CDR2 SYDVKM. V shed 0 bases, J shed 1 base, and the junction held 0 bases outside the gene matches. CDR3 in DNA: TGTGCCAGCAGTTTATGGGGACTAGCGGGGGGCACAGATACGCAGTATTTT. Protein sequence: CASSLWGLAGGTDTQYF.

The chain carries TRBV7-8 and TRBJ2-7, with 8 bases matching TRBD1. The trim removed 5 bases at V and 1 base at J, leaving 13 bases unmatched. The CDR3 length is 17 residues. Germline V CDR1 and CDR2: SGHVS, FQNEAQ. CDR3 amino acids: CASSHTRGRGRSYEQYF. The CDR3 region has the DNA TGTGCCAGCAGCCACACCCGCGGCAGGGGGCGTTCCTACGAGCAGTACTTC.

CDR3 in DNA: TGCGCCAGCAGCCAAGACCTGGGGGGTTGGTATGGCTACACCTTC. Amino acids: CASSQDLGGWYGYTF. This rearrangement joins TRBV4-3 to TRBJ1-2; D perhaps matches TRBD1 (5 bases). The CDR3 loop spans 15 amino acids. Germline values: CDR1 LGHNA, CDR2 YSLEER. The V end was cut by 0 bases, the J end by 5 bases, with 13 bases between.

J is TRBJ1-2 and V is TRBV19; D gene uncertain. This CDR3 is 14 amino acids long. The germline V and J ends were trimmed by 3 bases and 5 bases, with 13 bases remaining between them. Germline CDR1 LNHDA, CDR2 SQIVND (reference sequence). CDR3 residues: CASSMSGGTYGYTF. Written as DNA, the CDR3 is TGTGCCAGTAGTATGAGCGGAGGTACTTATGGCTACACCTTC.

J is TRBJ2-1 and V is TRBV18; TRBD2 matches at 11 bases. The CDR3 spans 15 residues. Germline CDR1 reads KGHSH; CDR2 reads LQKENI. V lost 6 bases and J lost 3; bases outside the gene matches: 4. The CDR3 is CASSLAGGDYNEQFF. CDR3 coding DNA: TGTGCCAGCTCCTTAGCGGGAGGGGACTACAATGAGCAGTTCTTC.

The genes are TRBV28 and TRBJ2-5; 7 positions agree with TRBD2. This CDR3 has 14 residues. The germline gives CDR1 MDHEN, CDR2 SYDVKM. Trimming cost V 2 bases and J 5 bases; bases outside gene matches: 5. CDR3 sequence: CASSLVRGGETQYF. The CDR3 nucleotides read TGTGCCAGCAGTTTAGTTCGGGGAGGGGAGACCCAGTACTTC.

The chain uses TRBV6-5 and TRBJ1-1; D is unresolved. The CDR3 loop spans 14 amino acids. V was cut by 5 bases and J by 4 bases, with 14 bases left in between. CDR1 MNHEY and CDR2 SVGAGI come from the germline V gene. The CDR3 protein is CASSPGRRGTEAFF. The CDR3 bases are TGTGCCAGCAGTCCCGGGAGGCGAGGCACTGAAGCTTTCTTT.

This sequence joins TRBV4-3 and TRBJ1-1; a weak D match, TRBD1 (5 bases). V lost 0 bases and J 5 bases, leaving 16 bases between the germline ends. The CDR3 loop spans 16 amino acids. Germline V gene lookup returns CDR1 LGHNA and CDR2 YSLEER. In DNA form, the CDR3 reads TGCGCCAGCAGCCAAGATTCCGGGACTGTTGGGACTGAAGCTTTCTTT. This translates into CASSQDSGTVGTEAFF.

The chain links TRBV7-9 to TRBJ2-2; 8 bases align to TRBD1. The CDR3 contains 14 residues. The ends lost 6 bases at V and 0 bases at J; junction bases unmatched: 0. Germline CDR1 and CDR2: SEHNR and FQNEAQ (reference sequence). CDR3 sequence (DNA): TGTGCCAGCAGGGGACAGGCGAACACCGGGGAGCTGTTTTTT. It codes for CASRGQANTGELFF.

The chain uses TRBV3-1 (or the pseudogene TRBV3-2) and TRBJ2-1; D not resolved. The CDR3 consists of 13 residues. Germline V CDR1 and CDR2: LGHDT, YNNKEL (reference sequence). V shed 2 bases and J shed 7 bases, with 9 bases lying between them. CDR3 in DNA: TGTGCCAGCAGCCAACTCCCTAGGAATGAGCAGTTCTTC. Protein product: CASSQLPRNEQFF.

This chain connects TRBV9 to TRBJ1-1, with 7 bases that match TRBD1. With V trimmed by 0 bases and J by 3 bases, 8 bases remained unmatched. Germline values: CDR1 SGDLS, CDR2 YYNGEE. The CDR3 spans 16 residues. CDR3 protein: CASSVDWTGKDTEAFF. As DNA, the CDR3 is TGTGCCAGCAGCGTAGATTGGACAGGAAAGGACACTGAAGCTTTCTTT.

This clone was observed a few times. The chain combines TRBV15 with TRBJ2-7, with TRBD1 as a possible D gene (6 bases). The CDR3 consists of 14 residues. CDR1 and CDR2 (germline): LNHNV, YYDKDF (reference sequence). The V end lost 7 bases, the J end lost 2 bases, and 15 bases lay between the germline ends. CDR3 DNA: TGTGCCACCAAGACGGACAGTGGAGCCTACGAGCAGTACTTC. This translates into CATKTDSGAYEQYF.

The chain recombines TRBV7-8 with TRBJ2-1; 8 bases are shared with TRBD2. The V gene's germline CDR1 is SGHVS and CDR2 FQNEAQ. This CDR3 spans 15 amino acids. V shed 7 bases, J shed 2 bases, and the junction held 7 bases outside the gene matches. The CDR3 spells CASTHGGEAYNEQFF. Here the CDR3 DNA reads TGTGCCAGCACCCACGGGGGGGAGGCCTACAATGAGCAGTTCTTC.

The chain uses TRBV2 and TRBJ1-3, with no clear D. CDR1 is SNHLY and CDR2 is FYNNEI in the germline V gene. CDR3 length: 15 residues. Trimming pared 2 bases from V and 4 bases from J, leaving 12 bases between. The CDR3 here is CASSETRGSGNTIYF. As DNA, the CDR3 is TGTGCCAGCAGTGAAACCCGGGGTTCGGGAAACACCATATATTTT.

This clone showed up just a few times. The chain couples TRBV5-1 to TRBJ2-1, with 12 bases fitting TRBD2. The length of the CDR3 is 15 residues. CDR1 and CDR2 (germline): SGHRS, YFSETQ. With V trimmed by 3 bases and J by 7 bases, 5 bases remained unmatched. The CDR3 region has the DNA TGCGCCAGCAGCTCCTCTAGCGGGGGGGCGAATGAGCAGTTCTTC. It is translated as CASSSSSGGANEQFF.

J is TRBJ1-6 and V is TRBV18, with a weak D call TRBD1 (5 bases). The CDR3 has 15 amino acids. V lost 3 bases, J lost 3 bases, and 9 bases lay in between. Per germline, CDR1 KGHSH and CDR2 LQKENI. CDR3 loop: CASSPKGIYNSPLHF. DNA for the CDR3: TGTGCCAGCTCACCGAAGGGGATCTATAATTCACCCCTCCACTTT. Together with reference TRBV18 and TRBJ1-6, the CDR3 gives the full variable domain: NAGVMQNPRHLVRRRGQEARLRCSPMKGHSHVYWYRQLPEEGLKFMVYLQKENIIDESGMPKERFSAEFPKEGPSILRIQQVVRGDSAAYFCASSPKGIYNSPLHFGNGTRLTVT.

Only one count was recorded for this clone. V gene TRBV30 combines with J gene TRBJ2-1; D possibly corresponds to TRBD1 (5 bases). Germline CDR1 and CDR2: GTSNPN and SVGIG (reference sequence). The length of the CDR3 is 15 residues. Between the trimmed V and J ends, which lost 0 bases and 5 bases, there was a span of 14 bases. This CDR3 reads CAWSVLSGHNNEQFF. The CDR3 bases are TGTGCCTGGAGTGTACTGTCAGGGCATAACAATGAGCAGTTCTTC.

This sequence joins TRBV5-4 and TRBJ1-2; 10 nucleotides line up with TRBD1. CDR1 SGHNT and CDR2 YYREEE come from the germline V gene (reference sequence). This CDR3 has 16 amino acids. J lost 4 bases, V lost 4 bases, and 10 bases had no gene match. CDR3 coding DNA: TGTGCCAGCAGCGTTGGACAGGGGGTAGAATCCTATGGCTACACCTTC. Residues: CASSVGQGVESYGYTF.

The chain joins TRBV3-1 (or the pseudogene TRBV3-2) to TRBJ2-6; 12 nucleotides agree with TRBD1. The junction had 6 bases not matched to a gene; V was cut back by 8 bases and J by 4 bases. CDR1 is LGHDT, CDR2 YNNKEL, per germline (reference sequence). This CDR3 is built from 16 residues. The CDR3 nucleotides are TGTGCCAGCCAGGGACAGGGGGCTTTAGGGGCCAACGTCCTGACTTTC. Translation: CASQGQGALGANVLTF.

This clone was detected only a few times. This chain links TRBV19 with TRBJ2-1; TRBD1 agrees at 9 bases. The length of the CDR3 is 14 residues. Trimming cost V 3 bases and J 6 bases; bases outside gene matches: 3. Germline assignment: CDR1 LNHDA and CDR2 SQIVND (reference sequence). The CDR3 DNA sequence: TGTGCCAGTAGTATTCGGGGACAGGGCAATGAGCAGTTCTTC. Amino acids: CASSIRGQGNEQFF.

This rearrangement joins TRBV5-1 to TRBJ2-7, with 9 nucleotides matching TRBD2. CDR3 length: 18 residues. J gave up 0 bases and V 0 bases, and 10 bases lay outside the gene matches. Germline V gene lookup returns CDR1 SGHRS and CDR2 YFSETQ. CDR3 sequence reads: CASSLEAAGGDSSYEQYF. CDR3 DNA: TGCGCCAGCAGCTTGGAGGCAGCGGGGGGCGATAGCTCCTACGAGCAGTACTTC. Based on the CDR3 plus reference TRBV5-1 and TRBJ2-7, the full variable domain is KAGVTQTPRYLIKTRGQQVTLSCSPISGHRSVSWYQQTPGQGLQFLFEYFSETQRNKGNFPGRFSGRQFSNSRSEMNVSTLELGDSALYLCASSLEAAGGDSSYEQYFGPGTRLTVT.

The CDR3 nucleotides read TGTGCCAGTGCCGACAGGGGTGGGCACGAGCAGTACTTC. It translates to CASADRGGHEQYF. The chain carries TRBV19 and TRBJ2-7; 8 bases are a match to TRBD1. J gave up 5 bases and V 8 bases, and 8 bases lay outside the gene matches. Germline CDR1 reads LNHDA; CDR2 reads SQIVND (reference sequence). The CDR3 is 13 residues long.

The chain uses TRBV5-4 and TRBJ2-1; TRBD2 is a possible D gene (5 bases). The CDR3 runs 12 residues. Trimming cost V 3 bases and J 7 bases, with 8 bases left between them. The germline gives CDR1 SGHNT, CDR2 YYREEE (reference sequence). CDR3 protein: CASSSTRNEQFF. DNA for the CDR3: TGTGCCAGCAGCTCAACTAGAAATGAGCAGTTCTTC. Variable domain in full (rest from reference TRBV5-4 and TRBJ2-1): ETGVTQSPTHLIKTRGQQVTLRCSSQSGHNTVSWYQQALGQGPQFIFQYYREEENGRGNFPPRFSGLQFPNYSSELNVNALELDDSALYLCASSSTRNEQFFGPGTRLTVL.

The chain employs TRBV25-1 and TRBJ2-1, with 11 bases lining up with TRBD2. This CDR3 is 14 amino acids long. Trimming removed 2 bases from V and 8 bases from J; junction bases left unmatched: 2. Germline V gene data show CDR1 as MGHDK and CDR2 as SYGVNS. The CDR3 region has the DNA TGTGCCAGCAGTGAAGTACTAGCGGGAGATGAGCAGTTCTTC. Its protein product is CASSEVLAGDEQFF.

This clone has only one observation. The chain recombines TRBV29-1 with TRBJ2-1; D might be TRBD2 (5 bases). The ends were cut back, 4 bases at V and 5 bases at J, with 15 bases in the middle. CDR1 and CDR2 (germline): SQVTM, ANQGSEA. CDR3 length equals 14 residues. The CDR3 region is CSVGLRLKDNEQFF. Written as DNA, the CDR3 is TGCAGCGTTGGTCTGCGACTAAAAGACAATGAGCAGTTCTTC.

The V gene is TRBV11-2, the J gene TRBJ1-2; D remains ambiguous. V dropped 6 bases and J dropped 4 bases, with 12 bases sitting between them. This CDR3 has 13 amino acids. The germline V gene has CDR1 SGHAT and CDR2 FQNNGV. For the CDR3, the DNA is TGTGCCAGCAGTTCCTCGTCGGTCTATGGCTACACCTTC. Protein product: CASSSSSVYGYTF.